This TCR beta chain was documented in a study of tumour-infiltrating T cells in Burkitt lymphoma. For the study at large: All epidemiological Burkitt lymphoma subtypes were represented in the cohort. Overall and progression-free survival were predicted by productive clonality. Whole-study results and caveats: Public clonotypes, several, appeared across numerous Burkitt lymphoma patients.

Of note for this clone: The antigen remains undetermined. The junction shows a germline mismatch at one end, possibly a read error. The sample holds other DNA sequences that translate to the same CDR3.

Germline V gene sequence: CDR1 SGHAT, CDR2 FQNNGV. CDR3 length: 19 amino acids. Clones were sequenced by immunoSEQ multiplex PCR, and TCRdb holds only the in-frame ones, with some missing. The table includes nearly 3,000 clones, over 12% detected once. V gene TRBV11-2 combines with J gene TRBJ2-6; maybe TRBD2 (7 bases). What was sequenced was tumor tissue. The TCR originated in a human donor with Burkitt lymphoma. CDR3 protein: CASSSLLRGADSGANVLTF. The CDR3, as DNA: TGTGCCAGCAGCTCCCTACTCCGGGGGGCCGACTCTGGGGCCAACGTCCTAACTTTC.